Shown below are 16 T cell receptor beta chains from a single sample sequenced in a study of T cell changes during pregnancy in multiple sclerosis. Some clones are missing from TCRdb's copy, which holds only in-frame ones; the method was immunoSEQ multiplex PCR. The table records 50,000 or so clones, about nine tenths of them present only once. The sequencing used CD4+ T cells from peripheral blood mononuclear cells, collected in the second trimester of pregnancy. These receptors were taken from a female donor with multiple sclerosis, enrolled in a pregnancy study.

The chain recombines TRBV11-2 with TRBJ1-2, with D possibly TRBD1 on 5 matching bases. The CDR3 sequence is 14 residues long. V was shortened by 5 bases and J by 2 bases, with 12 bases between the two germline ends. Germline loops: CDR1 SGHAT, CDR2 FQNNGV. The CDR3 is CASSVRDSNYGYTF. For the CDR3, the DNA is TGTGCCAGCAGCGTAAGAGACAGCAACTATGGCTACACCTTC.

The V gene is TRBV27, the J gene TRBJ2-7, with TRBD2 matching over 8 bases. The CDR3 totals 16 residues. Germline-derived CDR1 and CDR2 are MNHEY and SMNVEV (reference sequence). V shed 4 bases and J 3 bases; nucleotides not matched to a gene: 11. CDR3 DNA: TGTGCCAGCAGTTCTTGGGAGGGGCGGGGGGACTACGAGCAGTACTTC. It encodes CASSSWEGRGDYEQYF.

The genes are TRBV30 and TRBJ2-3, with D unresolved. Germline assignment: CDR1 GTSNPN and CDR2 SVGIG (reference sequence). This CDR3 has 12 residues. Trimming stripped 4 bases from V and 6 bases from J, with 11 bases between. CDR3 DNA: TGTGCCTGGACGCCGGGTAGCGATACGCAGTATTTT. It specifies CAWTPGSDTQYF.

The gene calls are TRBV28 and TRBJ2-5; D ambiguous. The CDR3 is 10 residues long. Germline V gene lookup returns CDR1 MDHEN and CDR2 SYDVKM. The V end lost 6 bases, the J end lost 5 bases, and 4 bases lay between the germline ends. CDR3 coding DNA: TGTGCCAGCAGCGGGGAGACCCAGTACTTC. It is translated as CASSGETQYF. Using reference TRBV28 and TRBJ2-5 for the parts outside the CDR3, the full variable domain is DVKVTQSSRYLVKRTGEKVFLECVQDMDHENMFWYRQDPGLGLRLIYFSYDVKMKEKGDIPEGYSVSREKKERFSLILESASTNQTSMYLCASSGETQYFGPGTRLLVL.

The chain recombines TRBV18 with TRBJ2-5; weak D call: TRBD1 (5 bases). The germline gives CDR1 KGHSH, CDR2 LQKENI. The CDR3 is 14 amino acids. Trimming removed 3 bases from V and 2 bases from J, with 10 bases in between. The chain's CDR3 is CASSPVRQQETQYF. The CDR3 DNA reads TGTGCCAGCTCACCTGTCCGACAGCAAGAGACCCAGTACTTC.

The V and J genes are TRBV5-4 and TRBJ2-7; D is unresolved. The CDR3 extends over 15 amino acids. V lost 0 bases to trimming and J lost 0 bases, with 10 bases between them. In germline, CDR1 is SGHNT, CDR2 YYREEE (reference sequence). The CDR3 reads CASSLGGSSSYEQYF. In DNA form, the CDR3 reads TGTGCCAGCAGCTTGGGTGGCTCTAGCTCCTACGAGCAGTACTTC.

This rearrangement joins TRBV5-5 to TRBJ2-5, with D possibly being TRBD2 (6 bases). Germline loops: CDR1 SGHKS, CDR2 YYEKEE (reference sequence). The V end lost 2 bases, the J end lost 1 base, and 15 bases lay between the germline ends. The CDR3 spans 16 residues. The CDR3 is CASSFTSRTIQETQYF. The CDR3 DNA reads TGTGCCAGCAGCTTTACTAGCAGAACAATCCAAGAGACCCAGTACTTC.

The chain joins TRBV6-4 to TRBJ1-1, with a possible D match to TRBD1 (6 bases). CDR3 length equals 15 residues. The V gene lost 0 bases and the J gene lost 5 bases, with 13 bases spanning the gap. Germline CDR1 reads MRHNA; CDR2 reads SNTAGT. The CDR3 loop reads CASSDSSGGWTEAFF. CDR3 in DNA: TGTGCCAGCAGTGACTCGTCGGGGGGCTGGACTGAAGCTTTCTTT.

The genes are TRBV27 and TRBJ2-5; TRBD2 might be the D (7 bases). Germline CDR1 and CDR2: MNHEY and SMNVEV (reference sequence). The CDR3 totals 13 residues. V dropped 5 bases and J dropped 4 bases, with 11 bases sitting between them. The CDR3 nucleotides read TGTGCCAGCAGTGGGGGCGGGGGAGAGACCCAGTACTTC. As protein: CASSGGGGETQYF.

The J gene is TRBJ2-3, the V gene TRBV10-1, with TRBD2 matching over 12 bases. From germline, CDR1 is WNHNN and CDR2 SYGVQD (reference sequence). This CDR3 is built from 16 residues. Germline trimming cut 6 bases from V and 3 bases from J; bases unmatched to any gene: 7. The CDR3 loop reads CASSVGLAGRTDTQYF. In nucleotides, the CDR3 is TGCGCCAGCAGCGTAGGACTAGCGGGGAGGACAGATACGCAGTATTTT.

This chain joins TRBV2 and TRBJ1-3; D may be TRBD1 (6 bases). The germline gives CDR1 SNHLY, CDR2 FYNNEI. V was shortened by 4 bases and J by 2 bases, with 12 bases between the two germline ends. The CDR3 loop spans 15 amino acids. In DNA form, the CDR3 reads TGTGCCAGCAGTGGTAGGACAGCCGCTGGAAACACCATATATTTT. This codes for CASSGRTAAGNTIYF.

The V and J genes are TRBV27 and TRBJ1-2; 7 bases agree with TRBD1. Germline V gene data show CDR1 as MNHEY and CDR2 as SMNVEV (reference sequence). With 2 bases clipped from V and 3 bases from J, the junction kept 3 bases outside the gene matches. CDR3 size: 14 residues. The CDR3 DNA reads TGTGCCAGCAGTTTAATGGGGACAGACTATGGCTACACCTTC. Amino acids: CASSLMGTDYGYTF.

The chain joins TRBV7-9 to TRBJ2-3, with TRBD2 matching 7 bases. With 2 bases clipped from V and 3 bases from J, the junction kept 2 bases outside the gene matches. This CDR3 is built from 14 residues. From germline, CDR1 is SEHNR and CDR2 FQNEAQ (reference sequence). The DNA for the CDR3 is TGTGCCAGCAGCTTAAGCGGGAATACAGATACGCAGTATTTT. The encoded protein is CASSLSGNTDTQYF. Complete variable domain (other parts from reference TRBV7-9 and TRBJ2-3): DTGVSQNPRHKITKRGQNVTFRCDPISEHNRLYWYRQTLGQGPEFLTYFQNEAQLEKSRLLSDRFSAERPKGSFSTLEIQRTEQGDSAMYLCASSLSGNTDTQYFGPGTRLTVL.

The chain couples TRBV7-2 to TRBJ2-3; 8 bases are shared with TRBD2. Trimming at V came to 0 bases and at J to 5 bases, leaving 7 bases not matched to a gene. Germline V gene lookup returns CDR1 SGHTA and CDR2 FQGNSA. The CDR3 loop spans 16 amino acids. The DNA for the CDR3 is TGTGCCAGCAGCTTAGCGAGACTAGCGAGGGGAGATACGCAGTATTTT. It codes for CASSLARLARGDTQYF.

The V call is TRBV6-1, the J call TRBJ1-6; D ambiguous. The germline CDR1 and CDR2 sequences are MNHNS and SASEGT. The ends were cut back, 3 bases at V and 0 bases at J, with 12 bases in the middle. The CDR3 covers 17 residues. For the CDR3, the DNA is TGTGCCAGCAGTGAGAAGACGGCTAGCTCCTATAATTCACCCCTCCACTTT. This codes for CASSEKTASSYNSPLHF.

The chain has TRBV9 and TRBJ1-6, with 7 bases matching TRBD1. The V and J ends lost 0 bases and 7 bases, in that order; junction bases with no gene match: 10. The CDR3 has 17 residues. In germline, CDR1 is SGDLS, CDR2 YYNGEE. The DNA for the CDR3 is TGTGCCAGCAGCGTAGCTCGAACGACAGGGATCAATTCACCCCTCCACTTT. This encodes CASSVARTTGINSPLHF. The complete variable domain, with remaining parts taken from reference TRBV9 and TRBJ1-6, reads DSGVTQTPKHLITATGQRVTLRCSPRSGDLSVYWYQQSLDQGLQFLIQYYNGEERAKGNILERFSAQQFPDLHSELNLSSLELGDSALYFCASSVARTTGINSPLHFGNGTRLTVT.